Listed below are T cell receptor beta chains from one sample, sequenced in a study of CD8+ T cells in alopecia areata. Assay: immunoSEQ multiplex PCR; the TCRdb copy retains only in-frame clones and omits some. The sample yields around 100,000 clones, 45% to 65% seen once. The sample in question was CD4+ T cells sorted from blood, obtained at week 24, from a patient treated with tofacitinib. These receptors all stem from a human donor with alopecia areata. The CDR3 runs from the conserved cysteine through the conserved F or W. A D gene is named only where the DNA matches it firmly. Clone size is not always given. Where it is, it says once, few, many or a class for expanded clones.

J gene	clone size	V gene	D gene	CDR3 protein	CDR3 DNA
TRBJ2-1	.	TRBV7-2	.	CASSKFNEQFF	TGTGCCAGCAGCAAATTCAATGAGCAGTTCTTC
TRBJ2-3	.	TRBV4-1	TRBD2	CASSQLTSGYTDTQYF	TGCGCCAGCAGCCAACTGACTAGCGGTTACACAGATACGCAGTATTTT
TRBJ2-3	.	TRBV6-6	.	CASSYRGGATDTQYF	TGTGCCAGCAGTTACAGGGGGGGGGCCACAGATACGCAGTATTTT
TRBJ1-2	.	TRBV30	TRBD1	CAWIQGPSSNYGYTF	TGTGCCTGGATACAGGGGCCTAGCTCTAACTATGGCTACACCTTC
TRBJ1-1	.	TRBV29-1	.	CSVEDSEAFF	TGCAGCGTTGAGGACAGCGAAGCTTTCTTT
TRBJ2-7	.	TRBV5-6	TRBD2	CASSHPTLLRGGAYEQYF	TGTGCCAGCAGCCACCCGACGCTTCTTCGCGGGGGGGCCTACGAGCAGTACTTC
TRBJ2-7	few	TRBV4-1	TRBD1	CASSQSVTGGPFGEQYF	TGCGCCAGCAGCCAATCGGTAACAGGGGGCCCCTTCGGCGAGCAGTACTTC
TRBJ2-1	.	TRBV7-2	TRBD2	CASSSRLAGKNYEQFF	TGTGCCAGCAGCTCTAGACTAGCGGGAAAGAATTATGAGCAGTTCTTC
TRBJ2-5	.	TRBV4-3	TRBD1	CASSLRQGPQETQYF	TGCGCCAGCAGCCTGAGACAGGGTCCCCAAGAGACCCAGTACTTC
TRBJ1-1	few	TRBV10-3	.	CAISPGYHTEAFF	TGTGCCATCAGTCCCGGGTACCACACTGAAGCTTTCTTT
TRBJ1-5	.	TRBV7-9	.	CASSLDNQPQHF	TGTGCCAGCAGCTTAGACAATCAGCCCCAGCATTTT
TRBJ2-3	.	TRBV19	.	CASSPSEGADTQYF	TGTGCCAGTAGTCCATCGGAGGGTGCAGATACGCAGTATTTT
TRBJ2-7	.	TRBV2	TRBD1	CASVRDRFYEQYF	TGTGCCAGCGTACGGGACAGGTTCTACGAGCAGTACTTC
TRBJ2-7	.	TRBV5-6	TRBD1	CASSLGPGQGLNYEQYF	TGTGCCAGCAGCTTGGGACCGGGACAGGGGTTAAACTACGAGCAGTACTTC
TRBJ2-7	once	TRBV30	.	CAWADLYEQYF	TGTGCCTGGGCCGATCTTTACGAGCAGTACTTC
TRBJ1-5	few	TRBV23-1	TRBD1	CASSPRTGYDSNQPQHF	TGCGCCAGCAGTCCGCGGACAGGATACGATAGCAATCAGCCCCAGCATTTT
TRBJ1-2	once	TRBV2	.	CASSVDFMFDGYTF	TGTGCCAGCAGTGTTGACTTTATGTTCGATGGCTACACCTTC
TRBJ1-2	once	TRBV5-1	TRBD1	CASSDGTGSGYTF	TGCGCCAGCAGCGACGGGACAGGCAGTGGCTACACCTTC
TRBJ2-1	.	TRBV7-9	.	CASSGANLNNEQFF	TGTGCCAGCAGCGGTGCCAATCTTAACAATGAGCAGTTCTTC
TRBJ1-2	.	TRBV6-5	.	CASSGSSYGYTF	TGTGCCAGCAGTGGGTCGAGCTATGGCTACACCTTC
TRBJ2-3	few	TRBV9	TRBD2	CASSVASSGGIRTDTQYF	TGTGCCAGCAGCGTAGCTTCTAGCGGGGGGATCCGCACAGATACGCAGTATTTT
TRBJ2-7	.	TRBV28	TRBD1	CASSLNRRDRDEQYF	TGTGCCAGCAGTTTAAATCGGAGGGACAGGGACGAGCAGTACTTC
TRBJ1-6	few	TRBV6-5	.	CASRTGNSPLHF	TGTGCCAGCAGAACAGGGAATTCACCCCTCCACTTT
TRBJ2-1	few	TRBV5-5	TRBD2	CASSLTSGGAHEQFF	TGTGCCAGCAGCTTAACTAGCGGCGGGGCCCATGAGCAGTTCTTC
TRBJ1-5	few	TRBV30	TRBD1	CAWSLQGASNQPQHF	TGTGCCTGGAGCCTACAGGGGGCTAGCAATCAGCCCCAGCATTTT
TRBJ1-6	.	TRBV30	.	CAWSLGQNSPLHF	TGTGCCTGGAGCCTAGGACAGAATTCACCCCTCCACTTT
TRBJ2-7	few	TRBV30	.	CAWSVRYEQYF	TGTGCCTGGAGTGTACGCTACGAGCAGTACTTC
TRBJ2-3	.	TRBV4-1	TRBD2	CASSQELAGGDTQYF	TGCGCCAGCAGCCAAGAGCTAGCGGGGGGGGATACGCAGTATTTT
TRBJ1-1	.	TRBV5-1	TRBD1	CASSGTVNTEAFF	TGCGCCAGCAGCGGGACAGTGAACACTGAAGCTTTCTTT
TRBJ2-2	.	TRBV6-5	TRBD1	CASGTENTGELFF	TGTGCCAGCGGGACAGAGAACACCGGGGAGCTGTTTTTT
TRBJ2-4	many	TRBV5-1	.	CASSLGQRENIQYF	TGCGCCAGCAGCTTGGGACAGCGCGAAAACATTCAGTACTTC
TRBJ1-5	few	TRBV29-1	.	CSVAGSNQPQHF	TGCAGCGTTGCAGGGTCCAATCAGCCCCAGCATTTT
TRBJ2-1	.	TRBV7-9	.	CASSDLLGEQFF	TGTGCCAGCAGCGACCTTCTGGGTGAGCAGTTCTTC
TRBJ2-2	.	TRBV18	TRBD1	CASSPQDRGTGELFF	TGTGCCAGCTCACCACAGGACAGGGGCACCGGGGAGCTGTTTTTT
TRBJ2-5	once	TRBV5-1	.	CASSATPSRVVETQYF	TGCGCCAGCAGCGCAACGCCGTCAAGGGTAGTGGAGACCCAGTACTTC
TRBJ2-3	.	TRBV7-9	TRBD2	CASSPTSVGTDTQYF	TGTGCCAGCAGCCCCACTAGCGTCGGCACAGATACGCAGTATTTT
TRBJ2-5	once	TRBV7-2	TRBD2	CASTQRRLAGGFQETQYF	TGTGCCAGCACCCAGCGACGACTAGCGGGGGGGTTTCAAGAGACCCAGTACTTC
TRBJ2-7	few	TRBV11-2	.	CASSEPGLQAQYF	TGTGCCAGCAGCGAACCGGGACTCCAAGCACAGTACTTC
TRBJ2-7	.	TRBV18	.	CASSPPSDYEQYF	TGTGCCAGCTCACCACCGTCGGACTACGAGCAGTACTTC
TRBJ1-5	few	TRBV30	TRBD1	CAWSMGGGGHQPQHF	TGTGCCTGGAGTATGGGGGGAGGGGGCCATCAGCCCCAGCATTTT
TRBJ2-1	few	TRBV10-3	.	CAIGGRGSHLDEQFF	TGTGCCATCGGTGGTCGGGGGTCCCACTTGGATGAGCAGTTCTTC
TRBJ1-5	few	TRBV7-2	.	CASSLVQDNQPQHF	TGTGCCAGCAGCTTAGTACAGGACAATCAGCCCCAGCATTTT
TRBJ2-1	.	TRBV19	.	CASSHQQRSYNEQFF	TGTGCCAGTAGCCACCAGCAGCGATCCTACAATGAGCAGTTCTTC
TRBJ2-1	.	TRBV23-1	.	CASTSQGEQFF	TGCGCCAGCACCTCACAGGGTGAGCAGTTCTTC
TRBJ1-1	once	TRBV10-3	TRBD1	CAIRGQGSEAFF	TGTGCCATCAGGGGACAGGGGTCTGAAGCTTTCTTT
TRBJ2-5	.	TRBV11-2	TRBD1	CASSLDRGQETQYF	TGTGCCAGCAGCCTCGACAGGGGGCAGGAGACCCAGTACTTC
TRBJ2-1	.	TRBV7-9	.	CASSRQGSPYNEQFF	TGTGCCAGCAGCCGTCAAGGGTCACCCTACAATGAGCAGTTCTTC
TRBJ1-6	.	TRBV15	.	CATSLQYNSPLHF	TGTGCCACCAGTCTACAGTATAATTCACCCCTCCACTTT